Listed below are T cell receptor beta chains from one sample, sequenced in a study of blood T cell repertoires in COVID-19. The data were produced by immunoSEQ multiplex PCR, yet TCRdb's version contains in-frame clones alone and is incomplete. The profile shows hundreds of thousands of clones, 70% to 90% of them singletons. The sample was peripheral blood. These receptors were collected from a woman aged 50 to 65 with COVID-19, enrolled during active disease. CDR3s include the opening cysteine and the closing phenylalanine or tryptophan. The D gene is left open where the match is weak. Only some rows state a clone size, as once, few, many or a class for expanded clones.

d_gene | j_gene | abundance | v_gene | CDR3nt | CDR3aa
- | TRBJ1-1 | - | TRBV7-2 | TGTGCCAGCAGCTGGTGGGGGGGAGAACACACTGAAGCTTTCTTT | CASSWWGGEHTEAFF
- | TRBJ2-7 | - | TRBV19 | TGTGCCAGCGGGGACTCCCGGGGCTTATGGCAGTACTTC | CASGDSRGLWQYF
TRBD1 | TRBJ1-5 | - | TRBV5-1 | TGCGCCAGCAGCATACAGGGGGCTCGCAATCAGCCCCAGCATTTT | CASSIQGARNQPQHF
- | TRBJ1-3 | - | TRBV6-5 | TGTGCCAGCAGCCCGAGGGTTACCTCTGGAAACACCATATATTTT | CASSPRVTSGNTIYF
- | TRBJ2-3 | few | TRBV7-9 | TGTGCCAGCAGGCGACAAGGGAGCGATACGCAGTATTTT | CASRRQGSDTQYF
- | TRBJ1-5 | - | TRBV6-5 | TGTGCCAGCAGGAGACAGATCGATCAGCCCCAGCATTTT | CASRRQIDQPQHF
TRBD1 | TRBJ1-4 | - | TRBV27 | TGTGCCAGCATCCACGACAGGGTGGGTGAAAAACTGTTTTTT | CASIHDRVGEKLFF
TRBD2 | TRBJ2-7 | - | TRBV4-2 | TGTGCCAGCAGCCAAGATCTTGGGGCTAGCGGGAGCTCCTACGAGCAGTACTTC | CASSQDLGASGSSYEQYF
- | TRBJ2-1 | - | TRBV5-1 | TGCGCCAGCAGCTTGGTGGCAGGGGGGTCTGAGCAGTTCTTC | CASSLVAGGSEQFF
- | TRBJ1-6 | - | TRBV27 | TGTGCCAGCAGTCCTCTCGACAGGAATTCACCCCTCCACTTT | CASSPLDRNSPLHF
TRBD2 | TRBJ2-3 | - | TRBV18 | TGTGCCAGCTCACGTAGCGGGGCGTCGACAGATACGCAGTATTTT | CASSRSGASTDTQYF
TRBD1 | TRBJ1-4 | - | TRBV29-1 | TGCAGCGTCTCCAGGGGGAATAATGAAAAACTGTTTTTT | CSVSRGNNEKLFF
- | TRBJ1-1 | - | TRBV7-8 | TGTGCCAGCTCTCAGGGGACAAGGGACACTGAAGCTTTCTTT | CASSQGTRDTEAFF
- | TRBJ1-2 | - | TRBV9 | TGTGCCAGCAGCGTAGCTACAGGGCCTTCCAGTGGCTACACCTTC | CASSVATGPSSGYTF
TRBD2 | TRBJ2-2 | - | TRBV7-2 | TGTGCCAGCAGCTCCCCGGGGGGGATCGAAACCGGGGAGCTGTTTTTT | CASSSPGGIETGELFF
TRBD2 | TRBJ2-1 | many | TRBV3-1/TRBV3-2 | TGTGCCAGCAGCGGCACGGGGGGGGCCCCGGGAGAGCAGTTCTTC | CASSGTGGAPGEQFF
TRBD2 | TRBJ2-5 | few | TRBV2 | TGTGCCAGCAGCGCGCTAGCGGGGGAGACCCAGTACTTC | CASSALAGETQYF
- | TRBJ2-3 | - | TRBV2 | TGTGCCACCAACGGGGTAGGCACAGATACGCAGTATTTT | CATNGVGTDTQYF
TRBD2 | TRBJ2-3 | - | TRBV10-3 | TGTGCCATCAGTGAGTCGACTAGCGGGGGCCGAGATACGCAGTATTTT | CAISESTSGGRDTQYF
- | TRBJ1-2 | - | TRBV5-4 | TGTGCCAGCAGCTTGGAACGGAACTATGGCTACACCTTC | CASSLERNYGYTF
- | TRBJ2-7 | - | TRBV5-1 | TGCGCCAGCAGCTCGACAGGGACTAGTGGGGTGGAGCAGTACTTC | CASSSTGTSGVEQYF
- | TRBJ2-3 | - | TRBV13 | TGTGCCAGCGGGGGAAACAGGGAGCCAGATACGCAGTATTTT | CASGGNREPDTQYF
- | TRBJ2-7 | few | TRBV19 | TGTGCCAGTAGCTTCGCGACGGGAGAGCAGTACTTC | CASSFATGEQYF
- | TRBJ1-2 | - | TRBV9 | TGTGCCAGCAGCGTAGTTAGCGAGGACAACTATGGCTACACCTTC | CASSVVSEDNYGYTF
- | TRBJ1-3 | - | TRBV3-1/TRBV3-2 | TGTGCCAGCAGCCCATTACGGGGCTCTGGAAACACCATATATTTT | CASSPLRGSGNTIYF
TRBD1 | TRBJ2-1 | - | TRBV12-3/TRBV12-4 | TGTGCCAGCAGTGTCGGGACAGCGAATGAGCAGTTCTTC | CASSVGTANEQFF
- | TRBJ2-1 | - | TRBV7-9 | TGTGCCAGCAGCTCGAATTTAAGGGGTACCGCGGCGTCCTACAATGAGCAGTTCTTC | CASSSNLRGTAASYNEQFF
TRBD1 | TRBJ1-3 | - | TRBV7-9 | TGTGCCAGTGCCGGACAGGGGGGACGATCTGGAAACACCATATATTTT | CASAGQGGRSGNTIYF
- | TRBJ2-7 | - | TRBV5-6 | TGTGCCAGCAGCCCTTGGGACAAGAAGTACGAGCAGTACTTC | CASSPWDKKYEQYF
- | TRBJ2-6 | - | TRBV5-6 | TGTGCCAGCAGCCAATTGACTGGTAGTGGAGGGGCCAACGTCCTGACTTTC | CASSQLTGSGGANVLTF
TRBD1 | TRBJ2-2 | - | TRBV7-9 | TGTGCCAGCAGCTTACCGGGGACAGCCGGGGAGCTGTTTTTT | CASSLPGTAGELFF